This TCR beta chain derives from a study of control samples from healthy donors and cancer patients. V trimming: 5 bases; J trimming: 6 bases; junction bases outside the gene matches: 3. Germline CDR1 and CDR2: LNHDA and SQIVND (reference sequence). The CDR3 length is 12 residues. The data were produced by immunoSEQ multiplex PCR, yet TCRdb's version contains in-frame clones alone and is incomplete. The table lists approximately 90,000 clones, about 89% of them singletons. This clonotype was sampled from a man aged 25-40 years in good health. V is TRBV19 and J is TRBJ1-1; 7 bases are a match to TRBD1. Sample: blood. The CDR3 spells CASSPQGAEAFF. In nucleotides, the CDR3 is TGTGCCAGTAGTCCCCAGGGGGCTGAAGCTTTCTTT.